Below are 20 T cell receptor beta chains sequenced from a single sample in a study of early T cells in non-severe SARS-CoV-2 infection. Each CDR3 protein is one row after TCRdb ran MiXCR on the 5' RACE reads. The data show 45,000 or so distinct CDR3 sequences, 4% seen once. Sequenced sample: whole blood. The receptors shown here come from an adult who was a healthcare worker with PCR-confirmed SARS-CoV-2 infection or an uninfected control (not recorded which).

This clonotype was recorded at least ten times. The chain is built from TRBV6-1 and TRBJ1-5, with D possibly TRBD1 on 6 matching bases. Trimming shortened V by 6 bases and J by 1 base, and 19 bases separated the two germline ends. The CDR3 has 17 amino acids. Looked up from germline, CDR1 is MNHNS and CDR2 is SASEGT. CDR3 nucleotides: TGTGCCAGCAGAGCCAACAGCAGGGGACTCAGCAATCAGCCCCAGCATTTT. Translation: CASRANSRGLSNQPQHF.

This clonotype occurred many times. V is TRBV4-1 and J is TRBJ1-2; D unresolved. V gave up 1 base and J gave up 5 bases, with 14 bases separating them. This CDR3 has 15 residues. CDR1 is MGHRA and CDR2 is YSYEKL in the germline V gene. The chain's CDR3 is CASSQGPDYLYGYTF. DNA of the CDR3: TGCGCCAGCAGCCAAGGCCCGGACTACCTGTATGGCTACACCTTC.

The rearrangement uses TRBV6-5 and TRBJ1-5; D ambiguous. CDR3 length: 13 residues. Germline CDR1 reads MNHEY; CDR2 reads SVGAGI. V was trimmed by 0 bases and J by 5 bases, leaving 5 bases between them. CDR3 nucleotide sequence: TGTGCCAGCAGTTACTCGCGGCATCAGCCCCAGCATTTT. This codes for CASSYSRHQPQHF.

This clonotype was observed at least ten times. The V call is TRBV19, the J call TRBJ2-6; the D is unclear. The CDR3 runs 15 residues. Trimming left V 7 bases short and J 0 bases short, with 10 bases between. The germline CDR1 and CDR2 sequences are LNHDA and SQIVND (reference sequence). This chain's CDR3 is CASIGPSSGANVLTF. CDR3 in DNA: TGTGCCAGTATAGGGCCTTCCTCTGGGGCCAACGTCCTGACTTTC.

This clonotype has a count of ten or more. The chain couples TRBV7-2 to TRBJ2-5, with D perhaps TRBD2 (5 bases). The germline gives CDR1 SGHTA, CDR2 FQGNSA. With 5 bases removed from V and 7 bases from J, the gap between germline ends came to 11 bases. This CDR3 comprises 12 residues. CDR3 in amino acids: CASSPVSGTQYF. The CDR3 nucleotides read TGTGCCAGCAGCCCAGTCAGCGGGACCCAGTACTTC.

This clonotype occurred many times. This chain links TRBV19 with TRBJ2-1, with TRBD2 identical over 8 bases. Germline V lookup: CDR1 LNHDA, CDR2 SQIVND (reference sequence). With V trimmed by 9 bases and J by 9 bases, 10 bases remained unmatched. This CDR3 is built from 13 residues. The CDR3 sequence is CARDIAGSIEQFF. CDR3 coding DNA: TGTGCCAGGGACATAGCGGGATCTATTGAGCAGTTCTTC. Full variable domain (rest looked up from reference TRBV19 and TRBJ2-1): DGGITQSPKYLFRKEGQNVTLSCEQNLNHDAMYWYRQDPGQGLRLIYYSQIVNDFQKGDIAEGYSVSREKKESFPLTVTSAQKNPTAFYLCARDIAGSIEQFFGPGTRLTVL.

This clonotype was observed at least ten times. The CDR3 is CASSQAVRGTGVRDTQYF. DNA for the CDR3: TGCGCCAGCAGCCAAGCAGTCCGGGGGACAGGGGTGCGCGATACGCAGTATTTT. V is TRBV4-1 and J is TRBJ2-3; TRBD1 agrees at 10 bases. V lost 1 base, J lost 6 bases, and 13 bases stayed unmatched. Germline CDR1 is MGHRA and CDR2 is YSYEKL. The CDR3 length is 18 residues.

Many counts were recorded for this clonotype. The chain is built from TRBV11-3 and TRBJ1-1, with unresolved D. In germline, CDR1 is SGHNT, CDR2 YENEEA. The CDR3 consists of 15 residues. V lost 5 bases and J 1 base, leaving 14 bases between the germline ends. This CDR3 reads CASSPKRRRNTEAFF. As DNA, the CDR3 is TGTGCCAGCAGCCCGAAGCGTCGGCGGAACACTGAAGCTTTCTTT.

This clonotype turned up a few times. The V gene is TRBV7-3, the J gene TRBJ2-2; D perhaps matches TRBD2 (5 bases). The ends were cut back, 3 bases at V and 1 base at J, with 12 bases in the middle. In germline, CDR1 is SGHTA, CDR2 FQGTGA. CDR3 length: 16 residues. Here the CDR3 reads CASSFAGGRNTGELFF. CDR3 in DNA: TGTGCCAGCAGCTTCGCGGGTGGAAGGAACACCGGGGAGCTGTTTTTT.

This chain joins TRBV20-1 and TRBJ1-2; 10 nucleotides match TRBD1. CDR3 size: 13 residues. Trimming removed 5 bases from V and 5 bases from J; junction bases left unmatched: 5. CDR1 and CDR2 from the germline V gene are DFQATT and SNEGSKA (reference sequence). The CDR3 nucleotides read TGCAGTGCTCGGGCGGGACAGGGGTATGGCTACACCTTC. The encoded protein is CSARAGQGYGYTF.

This clonotype was recorded at least ten times. The chain carries TRBV19 and TRBJ1-5; TRBD1 matches 9 bases. This CDR3 is 14 amino acids long. The germline V gene has CDR1 LNHDA and CDR2 SQIVND (reference sequence). V lost 6 bases, J lost 7 bases, and 7 bases stayed unmatched. The chain's CDR3 is CASSETGGQQPQHF. DNA for the CDR3: TGTGCCAGTAGCGAAACAGGGGGCCAACAGCCCCAGCATTTT.

In this sample, this clonotype turned up many times. The chain has TRBV20-1 and TRBJ2-1; possibly TRBD2 for D (6 bases). Germline-derived CDR1 and CDR2 are DFQATT and SNEGSKA (reference sequence). The V gene lost 3 bases and the J gene lost 1 base, with 10 bases spanning the gap. CDR3 length: 14 amino acids. The CDR3 DNA reads as TGCAGTGCTAGTGGCGGGGCGTCCTACAATGAGCAGTTCTTC. Protein product: CSASGGASYNEQFF.

In this sample, this clonotype turned up a few times. The chain is built from TRBV12-3 or TRBV12-4 and TRBJ1-1, with TRBD1 as a possible D gene (5 bases). The CDR3 totals 12 residues. Trimming cost V 7 bases and J 5 bases, with 11 bases left between them. CDR3 in DNA: TGTGCCAGCACCCTAGGGGATACTGAAGCTTTCTTT. Translation gives CASTLGDTEAFF.

This clonotype occurred many times. The chain joins TRBV7-9 to TRBJ1-1, with 9 bases identical to TRBD1. The CDR3 runs to 20 residues. The V segment lost 5 bases and the J segment 1 base; nucleotides outside the gene matches: 20. Germline V gene lookup returns CDR1 SEHNR and CDR2 FQNEAQ (reference sequence). Here the CDR3 reads CASSVTGGWGYVDGNTEAFF. CDR3 in DNA: TGTGCCAGCAGCGTAACAGGGGGCTGGGGTTATGTGGATGGGAACACTGAAGCTTTCTTT.

This clonotype was counted ten times or more. One end of the junction fails to match germline, which may point to a read error. CDR3 sequence reads: CASSLGPAGGDNEQFF. In DNA form, the CDR3 reads TGTGCCAGCAGTTTGGGTCCCGCGGGAGGTGACAATGAGCAGTTCTTC. V usage is TRBV5-4 and J usage is TRBJ2-1, with 8 bases identical to TRBD2. Germline CDR1 reads SGHNT; CDR2 reads YYREEE (reference sequence). CDR3 length equals 16 residues. The variable domain in full, with the rest retrieved from reference TRBV5-4 and TRBJ2-1, is ETGVTQSPTHLIKTRGQQVTLRCSSQSGHNTVSWYQQALGQGPQFIFQYYREEENGRGNFPPRFSGLQFPNYSSELNVNALELDDSALYLCASSLGPAGGDNEQFFGPGTRLTVL.

This clonotype came up many times. The CDR3 sequence is CASSNEGSPLHF. DNA for the CDR3: TGTGCCAGCAGTAATGAAGGTTCACCCCTCCACTTT. The rearrangement joins TRBV7-4 to TRBJ1-6; D unclear. Trimming stripped 6 bases from V and 9 bases from J, with 9 bases between. CDR1 and CDR2 from the germline V gene are SGHVT and SQSDAQ. This CDR3 region has 12 residues.

The V and J genes are TRBV6-1 and TRBJ2-7, with TRBD2 identical over 12 bases. Germline trimming cut 11 bases from V and 2 bases from J; bases unmatched to any gene: 10. Germline CDR1 reads MNHNS; CDR2 reads SASEGT. This CDR3 spans 15 amino acids. This CDR3 is CAGTGTSGRTYEQYF. The CDR3, as DNA: TGTGCCGGCACTGGAACTAGCGGGAGGACCTACGAGCAGTACTTC.

The table lists this clonotype with a few counts. The rearrangement links TRBV3-1 to TRBJ2-5, with 7 nucleotides matching TRBD2. V trimming: 6 bases; J trimming: 4 bases; junction bases outside the gene matches: 11. In germline, CDR1 is LGHDT, CDR2 YNNKEL (reference sequence). CDR3 length equals 15 residues. CDR3 sequence: CASRSKATGGETQYF. The CDR3 region has the DNA TGTGCCAGCAGGTCCAAGGCCACGGGGGGAGAGACCCAGTACTTC.

A word on this clonotype: This sequence may be a read error, since a much larger clone differs from it by one base. The conserved phenylalanine or tryptophan normally closing the CDR3 is absent here, so this likely arose from a read error. The rearrangement uses TRBV20-1 and TRBJ1-1, with a possible D match to TRBD1 (5 bases). Trimming cost V 6 bases and J 0 bases, with 11 bases left between them. Germline V lookup: CDR1 DFQATT, CDR2 SNEGSKA (reference sequence). This CDR3 region has 13 residues. In DNA, the CDR3 is TGCAGTGCCCCAGGGTGGGTGAACACTGAAGCTTTCTCT. This sequence encodes CSAPGWVNTEAFS.

This clonotype was observed many times. J is TRBJ1-2 and V is TRBV5-1, with a possible D match to TRBD1 (6 bases). This CDR3 is built from 15 residues. The germline V gene has CDR1 SGHRS and CDR2 YFSETQ. Trimming took off 0 bases at V and 1 base at J, with 10 bases between the two ends. CDR3 in DNA: TGCGCCAGCAGCTTGGCCGGGGGCAGTAACTATGGCTACACCTTC. Its protein is CASSLAGGSNYGYTF.